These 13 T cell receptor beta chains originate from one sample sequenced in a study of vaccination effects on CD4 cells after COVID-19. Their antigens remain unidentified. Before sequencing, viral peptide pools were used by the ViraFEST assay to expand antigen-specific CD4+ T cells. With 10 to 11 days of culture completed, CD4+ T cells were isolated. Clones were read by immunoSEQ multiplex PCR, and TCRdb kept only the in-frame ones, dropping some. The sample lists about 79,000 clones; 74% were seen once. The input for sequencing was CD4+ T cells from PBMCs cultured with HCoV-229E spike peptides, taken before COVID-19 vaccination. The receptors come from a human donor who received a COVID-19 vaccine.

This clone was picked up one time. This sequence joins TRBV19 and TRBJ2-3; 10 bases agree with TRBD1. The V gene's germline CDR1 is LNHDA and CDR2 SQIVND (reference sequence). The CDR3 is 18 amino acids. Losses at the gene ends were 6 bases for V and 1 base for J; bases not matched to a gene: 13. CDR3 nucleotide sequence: TGTGCCAGTAGGCGCTACCGGGACAGGGGAGAGGGCACAGATACGCAGTATTTT. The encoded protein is CASRRYRDRGEGTDTQYF.

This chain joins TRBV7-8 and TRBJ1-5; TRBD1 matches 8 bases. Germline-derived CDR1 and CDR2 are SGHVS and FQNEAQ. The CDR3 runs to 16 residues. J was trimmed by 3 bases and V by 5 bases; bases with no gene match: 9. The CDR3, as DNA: TGTGCCAGCAGCCCTAACCGGGACAGGAACAATCAGCCCCAGCATTTT. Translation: CASSPNRDRNNQPQHF. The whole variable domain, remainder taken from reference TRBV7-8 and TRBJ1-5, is GAGVSQSPRYKVAKRGQDVALRCDPISGHVSLFWYQQALGQGPEFLTYFQNEAQLDKSGLPSDRFFAERPEGSVSTLKIQRTQQEDSAVYLCASSPNRDRNNQPQHFGDGTRLSIL.

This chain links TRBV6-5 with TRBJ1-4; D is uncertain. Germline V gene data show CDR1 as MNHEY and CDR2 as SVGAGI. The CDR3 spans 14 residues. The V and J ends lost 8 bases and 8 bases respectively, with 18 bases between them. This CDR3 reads CASRVLSSSEKLFF. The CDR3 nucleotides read TGTGCCAGCCGAGTTCTCAGCAGCTCGGAAAAACTGTTTTTT.

CDR3 amino acids: CASSWHGRRNTEAFF. CDR3 nucleotides: TGTGCCAGCAGCTGGCATGGGCGCAGGAACACTGAAGCTTTCTTT. The V gene is TRBV7-2, the J gene TRBJ1-1; D unresolved. CDR1 and CDR2 (germline): SGHTA, FQGNSA. This CDR3 has 15 residues. Trimming took off 4 bases at V and 1 base at J, with 13 bases between the two ends.

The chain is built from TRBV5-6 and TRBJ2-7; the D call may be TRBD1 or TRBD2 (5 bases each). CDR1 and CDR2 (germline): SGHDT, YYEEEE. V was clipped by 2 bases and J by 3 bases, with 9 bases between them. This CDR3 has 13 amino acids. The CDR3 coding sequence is TGTGCCAGCAGCTTCGGGGCCGTCTACGAGCAGTACGTC. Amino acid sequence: CASSFGAVYEQYV.

The CDR3 nucleotides are TGTGCCTGGAGTGTCGGGATCGGTGGGGTCGGGGCCAACGTCCTGACTTTC. This translates into CAWSVGIGGVGANVLTF. The V gene is TRBV30, the J gene TRBJ2-6; D perhaps matches TRBD2 (5 bases). Trimming cost V 0 bases and J 4 bases, with 16 bases left between them. This CDR3 comprises 17 residues. Germline-derived CDR1 and CDR2 are GTSNPN and SVGIG (reference sequence).

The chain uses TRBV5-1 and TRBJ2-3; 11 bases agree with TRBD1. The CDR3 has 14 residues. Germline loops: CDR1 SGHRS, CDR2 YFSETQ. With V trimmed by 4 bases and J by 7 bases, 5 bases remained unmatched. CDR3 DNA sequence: TGCGCCAGCAGCCTAGGACAGGGGGCAAATACGCAGTATTTT. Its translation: CASSLGQGANTQYF.

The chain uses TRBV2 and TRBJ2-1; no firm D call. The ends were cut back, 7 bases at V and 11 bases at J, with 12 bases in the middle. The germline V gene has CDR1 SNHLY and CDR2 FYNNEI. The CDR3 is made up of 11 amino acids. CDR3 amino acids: CASNPRAQQFF. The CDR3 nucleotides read TGTGCCAGCAACCCCCGTGCCCAGCAGTTCTTC.

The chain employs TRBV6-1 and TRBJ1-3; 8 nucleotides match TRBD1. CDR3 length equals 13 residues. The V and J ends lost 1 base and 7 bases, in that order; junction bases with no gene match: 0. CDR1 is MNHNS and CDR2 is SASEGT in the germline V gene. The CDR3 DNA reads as TGTGCCAGCAGTGAAGACAGGGGGAACACCATATATTTT. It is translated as CASSEDRGNTIYF.

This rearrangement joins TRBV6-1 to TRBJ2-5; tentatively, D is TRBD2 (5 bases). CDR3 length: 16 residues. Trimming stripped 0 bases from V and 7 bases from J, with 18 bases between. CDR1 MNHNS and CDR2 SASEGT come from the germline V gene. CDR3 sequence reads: CASSEAPGYGAGTQYF. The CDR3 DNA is TGTGCCAGCAGTGAAGCGCCTGGTTATGGTGCGGGGACCCAGTACTTC.

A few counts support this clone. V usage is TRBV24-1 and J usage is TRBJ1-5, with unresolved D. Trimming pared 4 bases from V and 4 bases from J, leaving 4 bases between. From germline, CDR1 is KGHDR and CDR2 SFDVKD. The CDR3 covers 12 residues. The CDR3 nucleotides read TGTGCCACCAGTGACCTTAATCAGCCCCAGCATTTT. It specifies CATSDLNQPQHF.

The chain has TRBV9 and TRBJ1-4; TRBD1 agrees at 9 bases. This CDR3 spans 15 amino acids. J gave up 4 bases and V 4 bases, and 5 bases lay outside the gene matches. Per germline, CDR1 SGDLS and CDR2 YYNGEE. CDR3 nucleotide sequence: TGTGCCAGCAGCTCCCGGACAGGGGTTAATGAAAAACTGTTTTTT. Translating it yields CASSSRTGVNEKLFF.

The CDR3 reads CASSQAPYRDRGGRRTDTQYF. The CDR3 bases are TGCGCCAGCAGCCAGGCCCCATACCGGGACAGGGGAGGTCGTCGCACAGATACGCAGTATTTT. The rearrangement uses TRBV4-1 and TRBJ2-3; 10 positions match TRBD1. Germline loops: CDR1 MGHRA, CDR2 YSYEKL. The V and J ends lost 3 bases and 1 base, in that order; junction bases with no gene match: 19. This CDR3 comprises 21 residues.